Presented here are 20 T cell receptor beta chains from one specimen sequenced in a study of blood T cell repertoires in COVID-19. The protocol was immunoSEQ multiplex PCR, while the TCRdb copy is restricted to in-frame clones and leaves out a portion. Among 200,000 to 250,000 clones listed, 80% to 90% were seen once. Sequenced: PBMCs or T cells enriched from blood (not recorded which). The receptor source for this set is a man aged 18 to 29 with acute COVID-19.

This chain links TRBV18 with TRBJ1-5; D gene unclear. V lost 6 bases and J lost 0, with 12 bases in between. CDR3 length equals 15 residues. Germline loops: CDR1 KGHSH, CDR2 LQKENI. CDR3 nucleotide sequence: TGTGCCAGCTCCCAGAACGGGGATAGCAATCAGCCCCAGCATTTT. Its translation is CASSQNGDSNQPQHF. The full variable domain, in which reference TRBV18 and TRBJ1-5 provide the parts outside the CDR3, is NAGVMQNPRHLVRRRGQEARLRCSPMKGHSHVYWYRQLPEEGLKFMVYLQKENIIDESGMPKERFSAEFPKEGPSILRIQQVVRGDSAAYFCASSQNGDSNQPQHFGDGTRLSIL.

This chain connects TRBV2 to TRBJ1-5; a possible D gene is TRBD1 (6 bases). V gave up 2 bases and J gave up 6 bases, with 11 bases separating them. Germline CDR1 is SNHLY and CDR2 is FYNNEI. This CDR3 spans 14 amino acids. CDR3 region: CASSETGPVQPQHF. The DNA of the CDR3 is TGTGCCAGCAGTGAAACAGGGCCCGTTCAGCCCCAGCATTTT.

V usage is TRBV28 and J usage is TRBJ2-7; 10 bases match TRBD1. Germline loops: CDR1 MDHEN, CDR2 SYDVKM. The CDR3 is 16 amino acids. Trimming removed 5 bases from V and 1 base from J; junction bases left unmatched: 8. CDR3 in amino acids: CASSGPGTGASYEQYF. The CDR3 coding sequence is TGTGCCAGCAGTGGTCCCGGGACAGGGGCATCCTACGAGCAGTACTTC.

This chain uses TRBV29-1 with TRBJ1-1; D is unresolved. This CDR3 has 12 amino acids. Germline CDR1 SQVTM, CDR2 ANQGSEA. V was pared by 3 bases and J by 1 base, with 6 bases between. For the CDR3, the DNA is TGCAGCGTTGATGTCGGGAACACTGAAGCTTTCTTT. It codes for CSVDVGNTEAFF.

The chain has TRBV5-1 and TRBJ1-1, with 7 bases matching TRBD1. CDR1 SGHRS and CDR2 YFSETQ come from the germline V gene. CDR3 length: 15 residues. Unmatched junction bases numbered 6, after V lost 0 bases and J lost 4 bases. In DNA form, the CDR3 reads TGCGCCAGCAGCTTGGGTAGGGCAGGGGGCACTGAAGCTTTCTTT. Translated, it gives CASSLGRAGGTEAFF.

The chain recombines TRBV5-1 with TRBJ2-7; 8 bases are shared with TRBD1. With 2 bases clipped from V and 7 bases from J, the junction kept 8 bases outside the gene matches. CDR3 size: 14 residues. Looked up from germline, CDR1 is SGHRS and CDR2 is YFSETQ. The CDR3 here is CASSFGQGRHEQYF. In DNA form, the CDR3 reads TGCGCCAGCAGCTTCGGACAGGGACGGCATGAGCAGTACTTC.

The rearrangement links TRBV19 to TRBJ2-5, with a weak D call TRBD1 (5 bases). The germline CDR1 and CDR2 sequences are LNHDA and SQIVND (reference sequence). This CDR3 region has 13 residues. The ends were cut back, 9 bases at V and 2 bases at J, with 13 bases in the middle. The CDR3 is CASSGAAQETQYF. The CDR3 DNA is TGTGCCAGCAGTGGGGCAGCGCAAGAGACCCAGTACTTC. Full variable domain (missing parts from reference TRBV19 and TRBJ2-5): DGGITQSPKYLFRKEGQNVTLSCEQNLNHDAMYWYRQDPGQGLRLIYYSQIVNDFQKGDIAEGYSVSREKKESFPLTVTSAQKNPTAFYLCASSGAAQETQYFGPGTRLLVL.

The chain has TRBV27 and TRBJ1-5; 8 nucleotides agree with TRBD1. V lost 5 bases, J lost 5 bases, and 11 bases stayed unmatched. The CDR3 is 16 amino acids. Germline CDR1 reads MNHEY; CDR2 reads SMNVEV (reference sequence). CDR3 bases: TGTGCCAGCAGTCCCTACCGGACAGGGTTTTATCAGCCCCAGCATTTT. Translated, it gives CASSPYRTGFYQPQHF.

The rearrangement joins TRBV28 to TRBJ2-1, with TRBD2 matching 8 bases. CDR3 length equals 18 residues. Germline V gene data show CDR1 as MDHEN and CDR2 as SYDVKM. V gave up 2 bases and J gave up 2 bases; unmatched junction bases: 11. This CDR3 reads CASSLGLAGLGTYNEQFF. DNA for the CDR3: TGTGCCAGCAGTTTAGGGCTAGCGGGCCTCGGCACCTACAATGAGCAGTTCTTC.

The chain employs TRBV5-1 and TRBJ2-5; TRBD1 agrees at 8 bases. This CDR3 has 14 amino acids. The V and J ends lost 3 bases and 4 bases, in that order; junction bases with no gene match: 5. The germline gives CDR1 SGHRS, CDR2 YFSETQ. The CDR3 reads CASSSGTGGETQYF. Here the CDR3 DNA reads TGCGCCAGCAGCTCCGGGACAGGCGGAGAGACCCAGTACTTC.

The V and J genes are TRBV2 and TRBJ2-3; 7 bases align to TRBD2. Germline CDR1 is SNHLY and CDR2 is FYNNEI. The J segment lost 0 bases and the V segment lost 5 bases, leaving 5 bases of the junction unmatched. The CDR3 has 15 residues. The CDR3 here is CASSSPGLSTDTQYF. CDR3 nucleotide sequence: TGTGCCAGCAGTTCTCCGGGACTAAGCACAGATACGCAGTATTTT.

This sequence joins TRBV9 and TRBJ2-7, with 10 bases identical to TRBD1. The V segment lost 4 bases and the J segment 2 bases; nucleotides outside the gene matches: 6. The CDR3 length is 15 residues. In germline, CDR1 is SGDLS, CDR2 YYNGEE. The CDR3 DNA follows: TGTGCCAGCAGCTTAAGGACAGGGGGTCCCTACGAGCAGTACTTC. Translating gives CASSLRTGGPYEQYF. The entire variable domain, with the rest obtained from reference TRBV9 and TRBJ2-7, is as follows: DSGVTQTPKHLITATGQRVTLRCSPRSGDLSVYWYQQSLDQGLQFLIQYYNGEERAKGNILERFSAQQFPDLHSELNLSSLELGDSALYFCASSLRTGGPYEQYFGPGTRLTVT.

This chain connects TRBV24-1 to TRBJ1-5; D perhaps matches TRBD1 (6 bases). The CDR3 is made up of 12 amino acids. V was pared by 5 bases and J by 5 bases, with 6 bases between. The germline V gene encodes CDR1 KGHDR and CDR2 SFDVKD. The DNA of the CDR3 is TGTGCCACCAGTGGGACAGATCAGCCCCAGCATTTT. It specifies CATSGTDQPQHF.

This clone was recorded only once. This chain connects TRBV19 to TRBJ2-7, with D possibly matching TRBD2 (5 bases). Trimming pared 6 bases from V and 3 bases from J, leaving 18 bases between. This CDR3 comprises 15 residues. The germline gives CDR1 LNHDA, CDR2 SQIVND (reference sequence). CDR3 DNA sequence: TGTGCCAGTAGCCCGGGGATTCAGGCGAACTACGAGCAGTACTTC. This gives the protein CASSPGIQANYEQYF. Full variable domain (outside the CDR3, taken from reference TRBV19 and TRBJ2-7): DGGITQSPKYLFRKEGQNVTLSCEQNLNHDAMYWYRQDPGQGLRLIYYSQIVNDFQKGDIAEGYSVSREKKESFPLTVTSAQKNPTAFYLCASSPGIQANYEQYFGPGTRLTVT.

V and J are TRBV7-2 and TRBJ1-6; 7 bases fit TRBD1. Looked up from germline, CDR1 is SGHTA and CDR2 is FQGNSA. V lost 3 bases and J lost 10; bases outside the gene matches: 6. CDR3 size: 14 residues. The CDR3 reads CASSFDRERSPLHF. CDR3 bases: TGTGCCAGCAGCTTCGACAGGGAGAGATCACCCCTCCACTTT.

The chain employs TRBV27 and TRBJ1-6, with D unresolved. The V gene's germline CDR1 is MNHEY and CDR2 SMNVEV (reference sequence). V was cut by 3 bases and J by 7 bases, with 16 bases left in between. This CDR3 is built from 16 residues. As DNA, the CDR3 is TGTGCCAGCAGTTTTTTGGACTTCGGGCCCAATTCACCCCTCCACTTT. Its protein is CASSFLDFGPNSPLHF.

The chain uses TRBV6-5 and TRBJ2-1; a weak D match, TRBD2 (6 bases). The CDR3 sequence is 14 residues long. Germline CDR1 MNHEY, CDR2 SVGAGI. V was shortened by 6 bases and J by 3 bases, with 12 bases between the two germline ends. The CDR3 protein is CASRPPGDYNEQFF. The CDR3 nucleotides are TGTGCCAGCAGGCCCCCGGGGGACTACAATGAGCAGTTCTTC.

The chain links TRBV28 to TRBJ2-7; D unresolved. V lost 6 bases to trimming and J lost 3 bases, with 9 bases between them. Germline loops: CDR1 MDHEN, CDR2 SYDVKM. The CDR3 contains 12 residues. The CDR3 sequence is CASSHRVYEQYF. CDR3 DNA: TGTGCCAGCAGCCACAGAGTCTACGAGCAGTACTTC.

This chain links TRBV7-8 with TRBJ1-6; D gene uncertain. CDR1 is SGHVS and CDR2 is FQNEAQ in the germline V gene. The CDR3 is 15 residues long. The V gene lost 2 bases and the J gene lost 6 bases, with 11 bases spanning the gap. CDR3 bases: TGTGCCAGCAGCTTATTAACAGCCAGTAATTCACCCCTCCACTTT. It translates to CASSLLTASNSPLHF.

The chain employs TRBV19 and TRBJ1-5, with a tentative D call TRBD1 (6 bases). V shed 3 bases and J shed 0 bases, with 15 bases lying between them. The CDR3 is 17 residues long. Germline CDR1 LNHDA, CDR2 SQIVND (reference sequence). The CDR3 coding sequence is TGTGCCAGTAGTATGCAGGACAGCTATTATAGCAATCAGCCCCAGCATTTT. Translated, it gives CASSMQDSYYSNQPQHF.